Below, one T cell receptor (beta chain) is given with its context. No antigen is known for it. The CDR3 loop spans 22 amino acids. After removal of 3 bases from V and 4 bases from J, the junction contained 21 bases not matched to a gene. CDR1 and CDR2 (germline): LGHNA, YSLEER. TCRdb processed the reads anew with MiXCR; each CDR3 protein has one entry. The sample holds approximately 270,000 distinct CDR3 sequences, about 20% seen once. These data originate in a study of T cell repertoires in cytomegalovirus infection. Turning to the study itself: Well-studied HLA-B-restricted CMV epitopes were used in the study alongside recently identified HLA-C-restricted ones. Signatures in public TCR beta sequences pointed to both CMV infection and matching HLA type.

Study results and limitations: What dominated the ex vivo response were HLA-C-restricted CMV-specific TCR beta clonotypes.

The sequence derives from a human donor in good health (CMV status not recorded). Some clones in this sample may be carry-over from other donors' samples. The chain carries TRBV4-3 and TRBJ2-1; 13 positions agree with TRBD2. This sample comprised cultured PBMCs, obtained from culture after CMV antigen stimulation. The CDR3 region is CASSHTIHHRSGLAGFYNEQFF. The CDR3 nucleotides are TGCGCCAGCAGCCACACCATACACCACCGCTCGGGACTAGCGGGGTTTTACAATGAGCAGTTCTTC.